The 28 T cell receptor beta chains below come from one sample, sequenced in a study of blood T cell repertoires in COVID-19. Profiling relied on immunoSEQ multiplex PCR, and the TCRdb table lists in-frame clones only, not all of them. The table includes roughly 290,000 clones, about 86% detected once. Sequenced material: peripheral blood. Source of these receptors: a woman between 25 and 40 years old who had recovered from COVID-19.

DNA for the CDR3: TGCGCCAGCAGTGACAGGGAGAACACCGGGGAGCTGTTTTTT. Amino acid sequence: CASSDRENTGELFF. This chain links TRBV10-1 with TRBJ2-2, with D possibly matching TRBD1 (5 bases). The V and J ends lost 3 bases and 1 base respectively, with 6 bases between them. CDR1 and CDR2 (germline): WNHNN, SYGVQD (reference sequence). There are 14 residues in the CDR3.

This sequence joins TRBV19 and TRBJ1-1, with D perhaps TRBD1 (6 bases). The germline gives CDR1 LNHDA, CDR2 SQIVND (reference sequence). This CDR3 contains 17 residues. V lost 8 bases and J 4 bases, leaving 26 bases between the germline ends. The CDR3 region has the DNA TGTGCCAGTTGTAAACAGGGCCTCCTTAGTTTCGGCACTGAAGCTTTCTTT. As protein: CASCKQGLLSFGTEAFF.

The V and J genes are TRBV2 and TRBJ1-1, with a tentative D call TRBD1 (6 bases). Germline lookup yields CDR1 SNHLY and CDR2 FYNNEI. The V end lost 5 bases, the J end lost 1 base, and 26 bases lay between the germline ends. This CDR3 is built from 19 residues. CDR3 residues: CASSKRAGAEILRNTEAFF. The CDR3 nucleotides are TGTGCCAGCAGTAAGAGGGCAGGGGCGGAAATTTTAAGGAACACTGAAGCTTTCTTT.

CDR3 sequence: CACRFPGLGTDTQYF. The CDR3 bases are TGTGCCTGTAGATTCCCGGGACTAGGGACAGATACGCAGTATTTT. The V gene is TRBV30, the J gene TRBJ2-3, with TRBD2 matching over 8 bases. The CDR3 loop spans 15 amino acids. After removal of 6 bases from V and 3 bases from J, the junction contained 11 bases not matched to a gene. CDR1 is GTSNPN and CDR2 is SVGIG in the germline V gene (reference sequence). The whole variable domain, remainder taken from reference TRBV30 and TRBJ2-3, is SQTIHQWPATLVQPVGSPLSLECTVEGTSNPNLYWYRQAAGRGLQLLFYSVGIGQISSEVPQNLSASRPQDRQFILSSKKLLLSDSGFYLCACRFPGLGTDTQYFGPGTRLTVL.

The V and J genes are TRBV27 and TRBJ1-6; tentatively, D is TRBD1 (6 bases). The V gene lost 4 bases and the J gene lost 7 bases, with 17 bases spanning the gap. Germline V CDR1 and CDR2: MNHEY, SMNVEV (reference sequence). CDR3 size: 16 residues. The CDR3 region is CASSYLPDSPNSPLHF. DNA for the CDR3: TGTGCCAGCAGTTACCTCCCGGACAGTCCCAATTCACCCCTCCACTTT.

The V gene is TRBV4-1, the J gene TRBJ2-7; possibly TRBD1 for D (6 bases). The germline V gene encodes CDR1 MGHRA and CDR2 YSYEKL. V was trimmed by 0 bases and J by 3 bases, leaving 12 bases between them. The CDR3 is made up of 15 amino acids. The CDR3 is CASSQDGGTGYEQYF. CDR3 in DNA: TGCGCCAGCAGCCAAGATGGGGGCACGGGCTACGAGCAGTACTTC.

V is TRBV7-2 and J is TRBJ2-5, with 11 bases lining up with TRBD2. V dropped 0 bases and J dropped 5; count of bases not matched to a gene: 2. The V gene's germline CDR1 is SGHTA and CDR2 FQGNSA. The CDR3 runs 15 residues. The CDR3 DNA reads TGTGCCAGCAGCTTAGCTAGCGGGAGGGCCGAGACCCAGTACTTC. It codes for CASSLASGRAETQYF.

The gene calls are TRBV5-1 and TRBJ2-2; D gene unclear. This CDR3 comprises 14 residues. Trimming cost V 3 bases and J 2 bases, with 8 bases left between them. The germline V gene has CDR1 SGHRS and CDR2 YFSETQ. The CDR3 is CASSSALNTGELFF. The CDR3 nucleotides read TGCGCCAGCAGCTCGGCACTAAACACCGGGGAGCTGTTTTTT.

This chain joins TRBV6-1 and TRBJ1-5; 7 bases agree with TRBD1. The V gene end was trimmed by 3 bases and the J gene end by 0 bases; junction bases not matched to a gene: 2. This CDR3 is built from 15 residues. CDR1 MNHNS and CDR2 SASEGT come from the germline V gene. CDR3 residues: CASSEGQLSNQPQHF. Here the CDR3 DNA reads TGTGCCAGCAGTGAGGGACAGCTTAGCAATCAGCCCCAGCATTTT.

The rearrangement uses TRBV12-3 or TRBV12-4 and TRBJ1-5, with a tentative D call TRBD1 (5 bases). CDR3 length: 13 amino acids. Trimming cost V 6 bases and J 7 bases, with 13 bases left between them. The CDR3 reads CASSPGGKQPQHF. As DNA, the CDR3 is TGTGCCAGCAGCCCCGGGGGAAAACAGCCCCAGCATTTT.

The gene calls are TRBV6-6 and TRBJ2-2; 16 nucleotides line up with TRBD2. The trim removed 5 bases at V and 5 bases at J, leaving 5 bases unmatched. The CDR3 is 17 residues long. Germline values: CDR1 MNHNY, CDR2 SVGAGI (reference sequence). DNA of the CDR3: TGTGCCAGCAGTCTACCGGGACTAGCGGGAGGGACCGGGGAGCTGTTTTTT. It specifies CASSLPGLAGGTGELFF.

The chain uses TRBV29-1 and TRBJ1-2; D is perhaps TRBD1 (6 bases). Germline V lookup: CDR1 SQVTM, CDR2 ANQGSEA. The CDR3 is made up of 10 amino acids. Trimming shortened V by 3 bases and J by 7 bases, and 6 bases separated the two germline ends. CDR3 in DNA: TGCAGCGTTGACAGGGGTGGCTACACCTTC. It encodes CSVDRGGYTF.

This clone was seen a handful of times. The rearrangement links TRBV6-5 to TRBJ2-7; TRBD1 agrees at 10 bases. The junction had 6 bases not matched to a gene; V was cut back by 7 bases and J by 0 bases. CDR1 is MNHEY, CDR2 SVGAGI, per germline. The CDR3 totals 15 residues. The CDR3 nucleotides are TGTGCCAGCACCCCCGGGGACAGGGGCTCCTACGAGCAGTACTTC. Residues: CASTPGDRGSYEQYF.

The V and J genes are TRBV5-1 and TRBJ1-3; D remains unclear. CDR1 and CDR2 from the germline V gene are SGHRS and YFSETQ. Trimming shortened V by 5 bases and J by 3 bases, and 15 bases separated the two germline ends. The CDR3 contains 15 residues. Here the CDR3 DNA reads TGCGCCAGCAGTCCCTACACCGGGGATGGAAACACCATATATTTT. Its protein is CASSPYTGDGNTIYF.

The V gene is TRBV27, the J gene TRBJ1-6; D unresolved. Trimming removed 6 bases from V and 5 bases from J, with 14 bases in between. The CDR3 length is 15 residues. Germline lookup yields CDR1 MNHEY and CDR2 SMNVEV (reference sequence). The CDR3 region has the DNA TGTGCCAGCAGGATCGGAGGGCAAAATAATTCACCCCTCCACTTT. The encoded protein is CASRIGGQNNSPLHF.

CDR3 nucleotides: TGCAGCGCCTTGGTCGGGGGGAGGGATGGCTACACCTTC. Translating it yields CSALVGGRDGYTF. The chain carries TRBV29-1 and TRBJ1-2; possibly TRBD1 for D (5 bases). The germline CDR1 and CDR2 sequences are SQVTM and ANQGSEA. The CDR3 has 13 amino acids. Trimming removed 7 bases from V and 6 bases from J, with 18 bases in between. The full variable domain, in which reference TRBV29-1 and TRBJ1-2 provide the parts outside the CDR3, is SAVISQKPSRDICQRGTSLTIQCQVDSQVTMMFWYRQQPGQSLTLIATANQGSEATYESGFVIDKFPISRPNLTFSTLTVSNMSPEDSSIYLCSALVGGRDGYTFGSGTRLTVV.

The chain joins TRBV7-2 to TRBJ1-6; 10 bases are shared with TRBD1. The V gene end was trimmed by 5 bases and the J gene end by 7 bases; junction bases not matched to a gene: 5. The CDR3 runs 15 residues. Germline V gene data show CDR1 as SGHTA and CDR2 as FQGNSA. The CDR3 DNA is TGTGCCAGCAGCCTACCGGGACAGGGGAATTCACCCCTCCACTTT. The encoded protein is CASSLPGQGNSPLHF.

J is TRBJ1-5 and V is TRBV5-8; D gene ambiguous. CDR1 is SGHTS, CDR2 YDEGEE, per germline. Trimming cost V 0 bases and J 1 base, with 11 bases left between them. The CDR3 has 16 amino acids. CDR3 sequence reads: CASSLVGGLSNQPQHF. DNA for the CDR3: TGTGCCAGCAGCTTGGTCGGAGGCCTAAGCAATCAGCCCCAGCATTTT.

This sequence joins TRBV4-1 and TRBJ1-1, with 7 bases aligning to TRBD1. Looked up from germline, CDR1 is MGHRA and CDR2 is YSYEKL. The CDR3 runs 12 residues. The V segment lost 4 bases and the J segment 11 bases; nucleotides outside the gene matches: 7. The CDR3 loop is CASSLIGGGAFF. CDR3 nucleotide sequence: TGCGCCAGCAGCCTGATAGGGGGCGGGGCTTTCTTT.

Comments on this clone: Relative to the germline gene, one junction end is altered; a read error may explain this. The CDR3: CASSLELPSSNEQFF. The CDR3 coding sequence is TGCGCCAGCAGCTTGGAACTCCCCTCCTCCAATGAGCAGTTCTTC. The rearrangement uses TRBV5-1 and TRBJ2-1; D is ambiguous. The CDR3 length is 15 residues. CDR1 SGHRS and CDR2 YFSETQ come from the germline V gene.

The chain links TRBV7-6 to TRBJ2-5; D is undetermined. The CDR3 runs to 16 residues. V was clipped by 1 base and J by 1 base, with 13 bases between them. Germline V lookup: CDR1 SGHVS, CDR2 FNYEAQ. The CDR3 coding sequence is TGTGCCAGCAGCTTAGTGGGCTTCTCCTCCCAAGAGACCCAGTACTTC. Translated: CASSLVGFSSQETQYF.

This chain joins TRBV4-1 and TRBJ1-2; 7 bases fit TRBD1. CDR1 MGHRA and CDR2 YSYEKL come from the germline V gene. The CDR3 loop spans 14 amino acids. V shed 4 bases and J 8 bases; nucleotides not matched to a gene: 10. In DNA form, the CDR3 reads TGCGCCAGCAGCCGCAGAGACAGGGTTCAGGGCTACACCTTC. It specifies CASSRRDRVQGYTF.

As for this clone: Other nucleotide sequences from this sample produce the same CDR3. The chain is built from TRBV4-1 and TRBJ2-5; 8 bases are shared with TRBD1. The CDR3 spans 13 residues. Germline CDR1 is MGHRA and CDR2 is YSYEKL. V lost 3 bases and J lost 5; bases outside the gene matches: 2. CDR3 bases: TGCGCCAGCAGCCAGGACAGGGAGGAGACCCAGTACTTC. The encoded protein is CASSQDREETQYF.

This sequence joins TRBV5-1 and TRBJ2-2; 12 nucleotides align to TRBD2. Looked up from germline, CDR1 is SGHRS and CDR2 is YFSETQ. V lost 4 bases, J lost 3 bases, and 10 bases stayed unmatched. The CDR3 is 18 amino acids. CDR3 coding DNA: TGCGCCAGCAGCCGACCTAGCGGGAGGGCCCTCGACACCGGGGAGCTGTTTTTT. It translates to CASSRPSGRALDTGELFF.

The J gene is TRBJ1-5, the V gene TRBV18, with D possibly matching TRBD1 (5 bases). V lost 5 bases, J lost 4 bases, and 9 bases lay in between. CDR1 is KGHSH and CDR2 is LQKENI in the germline V gene. This CDR3 comprises 13 residues. CDR3 nucleotide sequence: TGTGCCAGCTCAATGACAGCGAATCAGCCCCAGCATTTT. It yields the protein CASSMTANQPQHF.

This clone showed up just once. The V gene is TRBV28, the J gene TRBJ2-7, with TRBD2 matching over 8 bases. V shed 4 bases, J shed 6 bases, and the junction held 11 bases outside the gene matches. CDR3 length equals 15 residues. From germline, CDR1 is MDHEN and CDR2 SYDVKM. CDR3: CASSSGTRRVGEQYF. The CDR3, as DNA: TGTGCCAGCAGTTCGGGGACTAGGCGGGTCGGCGAGCAGTACTTC. The whole variable domain, filled in from reference TRBV28 and TRBJ2-7, reads DVKVTQSSRYLVKRTGEKVFLECVQDMDHENMFWYRQDPGLGLRLIYFSYDVKMKEKGDIPEGYSVSREKKERFSLILESASTNQTSMYLCASSSGTRRVGEQYFGPGTRLTVT.

The chain uses TRBV10-3 and TRBJ2-3; D perhaps matches TRBD2 (5 bases). The CDR3 has 12 residues. The V and J ends lost 2 bases and 6 bases respectively, with 6 bases between them. Germline V CDR1 and CDR2: ENHRY, SYGVKD. The CDR3 spells CAISEKRDTQYF. The DNA for the CDR3 is TGTGCCATCAGTGAGAAGCGGGATACGCAGTATTTT.

The V and J genes are TRBV5-1 and TRBJ1-1; tentatively, D is TRBD1 (6 bases). Germline V gene sequence: CDR1 SGHRS, CDR2 YFSETQ. The V and J ends lost 4 bases and 3 bases respectively, with 13 bases between them. This CDR3 has 14 residues. CDR3 protein: CASSQENRDTEAFF. Here the CDR3 DNA reads TGCGCCAGCAGCCAGGAGAACAGGGACACTGAAGCTTTCTTT.